This TCR beta chain was identified in a study of OX40 agonist ivuxolimab in advanced cancers. If patients had autoimmune disease history or systemic immunosuppression, they were excluded. Assay: immunoSEQ multiplex PCR; the TCRdb copy retains only in-frame clones and omits some. The table lists fewer than 70,000 clones, 91% of them singletons, with roughly 0.44% in the top ten. Germline V CDR1 and CDR2: SGHTA, FQGNSA. The V segment lost 0 bases and the J segment 0 bases; nucleotides outside the gene matches: 10. The CDR3 is 18 amino acids. The V and J genes are TRBV7-2 and TRBJ2-5; TRBD2 matches 7 bases. This sequence was found in an adult with an advanced solid tumor such as melanoma, head and neck, liver or kidney cancer. The sequencing here drew on CD4+ or CD8+ T cells sorted from blood, taken in a trial of the OX40 agonist ivuxolimab. The CDR3 region is CASSLAWPLAEDQETQYF. DNA for the CDR3: TGTGCCAGCAGCTTAGCGTGGCCTCTAGCGGAAGACCAAGAGACCCAGTACTTC.